These T cell receptor beta chains were read from a single sample in a study of blood T cell repertoires in COVID-19. TCRdb's table, derived via immunoSEQ multiplex PCR, lists solely in-frame clones and lacks some. The table lists about 300,000 clones, around 90% of them singletons, with about 5.2% in the top ten. The sequenced material came from PBMCs or T cells enriched from blood (not recorded which). These receptors originate from a man aged 55 to 69 who had recovered from COVID-19. CDR3s include the opening cysteine and the closing phenylalanine or tryptophan. The D gene is left open where the match is weak. Some rows have no size entry. The others give once, few or many, or a class for an expanded clone.

clone size: .; D gene: .; J gene: TRBJ2-4; V gene: TRBV5-1; CDR3 protein: CASSLAPGMENIQYF; CDR3 DNA: TGCGCCAGCAGCTTGGCTCCAGGGATGGAAAACATTCAGTACTTC
clone size: .; D gene: TRBD1; J gene: TRBJ1-5; V gene: TRBV19; CDR3 protein: CASSGTGRGQPQHF; CDR3 DNA: TGTGCCAGTAGTGGGACAGGGCGCGGACAGCCCCAGCATTTT
clone size: .; D gene: TRBD2; J gene: TRBJ2-5; V gene: TRBV2; CDR3 protein: CASTLWGGETQYF; CDR3 DNA: TGTGCCAGCACCCTGTGGGGGGGGGAGACCCAGTACTTC
clone size: .; D gene: .; J gene: TRBJ2-1; V gene: TRBV9; CDR3 protein: CASSVGPGVDNEQFF; CDR3 DNA: TGTGCCAGCAGCGTCGGTCCGGGAGTGGACAATGAGCAGTTCTTC
clone size: .; D gene: .; J gene: TRBJ1-4; V gene: TRBV6-5; CDR3 protein: CASSSQPGREERLFF; CDR3 DNA: TGTGCCAGCAGTTCTCAACCGGGGAGGGAGGAGAGACTGTTTTTT
clone size: .; D gene: .; J gene: TRBJ2-7; V gene: TRBV5-4; CDR3 protein: CASSSVGGGISYEQYF; CDR3 DNA: TGTGCCAGCAGCTCCGTGGGTGGCGGGATTTCTTACGAGCAGTACTTC
clone size: few; D gene: TRBD1; J gene: TRBJ1-1; V gene: TRBV10-1; CDR3 protein: CASRDTGTGITEAFF; CDR3 DNA: TGCGCCAGCAGAGATACCGGGACAGGGATCACTGAAGCTTTCTTT
clone size: .; D gene: TRBD1; J gene: TRBJ1-5; V gene: TRBV7-9; CDR3 protein: CASSRGQGDQPQHF; CDR3 DNA: TGTGCCAGCAGCCGGGGACAGGGTGATCAGCCCCAGCATTTT
clone size: once; D gene: .; J gene: TRBJ1-1; V gene: TRBV5-1; CDR3 protein: CASSSTGTTLDTEAFF; CDR3 DNA: TGCGCCAGCAGCTCTACCGGGACAACCTTGGACACTGAAGCTTTCTTT
clone size: .; D gene: .; J gene: TRBJ1-1; V gene: TRBV6-5; CDR3 protein: CASSYSLQNTEAFF; CDR3 DNA: TGTGCCAGCAGTTACTCACTACAGAACACTGAAGCTTTCTTT
clone size: .; D gene: TRBD2; J gene: TRBJ2-1; V gene: TRBV11-3; CDR3 protein: CASSLRGGESNEQFF; CDR3 DNA: TGTGCCAGCAGCTTACGTGGGGGGGAAAGCAATGAGCAGTTCTTC
clone size: once; D gene: TRBD1; J gene: TRBJ1-1; V gene: TRBV19; CDR3 protein: CASSEQGGTEAFF; CDR3 DNA: TGTGCCAGTAGTGAACAGGGGGGCACTGAAGCTTTCTTT
clone size: .; D gene: .; J gene: TRBJ1-1; V gene: TRBV18; CDR3 protein: CASSPQGLENTEAFF; CDR3 DNA: TGTGCCAGCTCACCGCAGGGACTCGAGAACACTGAAGCTTTCTTT
clone size: .; D gene: .; J gene: TRBJ1-4; V gene: TRBV7-2; CDR3 protein: CASSPVGETNEKLFF; CDR3 DNA: TGTGCCAGCAGCCCCGTAGGGGAAACTAATGAAAAACTGTTTTTT
clone size: .; D gene: TRBD2; J gene: TRBJ2-3; V gene: TRBV6-6; CDR3 protein: CASSPGTSGSNPPSTDTQYF; CDR3 DNA: TGTGCCAGCAGCCCAGGGACTAGCGGGAGTAATCCCCCTAGCACAGATACGCAGTATTTT
clone size: .; D gene: TRBD1; J gene: TRBJ2-7; V gene: TRBV27; CDR3 protein: CASSLSYGLPGQGHEQYF; CDR3 DNA: TGTGCCAGCAGTTTATCGTACGGCCTACCGGGACAGGGACACGAGCAGTACTTC
clone size: .; D gene: TRBD1; J gene: TRBJ1-3; V gene: TRBV6-5; CDR3 protein: CASSYRGQAGNTIYF; CDR3 DNA: TGTGCCAGCAGTTACAGGGGGCAAGCCGGAAACACCATATATTTT
clone size: once; D gene: .; J gene: TRBJ1-2; V gene: TRBV25-1; CDR3 protein: CASSENSGISGYTF; CDR3 DNA: TGTGCCAGCAGTGAAAACTCAGGAATTAGTGGCTACACCTTC
clone size: .; D gene: TRBD2; J gene: TRBJ2-2; V gene: TRBV27; CDR3 protein: CASSPYRTSGRERAGELFF; CDR3 DNA: TGTGCCAGCAGTCCTTATCGGACTAGCGGGAGGGAAAGGGCCGGGGAGCTGTTTTTT
clone size: .; D gene: TRBD1; J gene: TRBJ1-4; V gene: TRBV7-2; CDR3 protein: CASSLRDRAYEKLFF; CDR3 DNA: TGTGCCAGCAGCCTAAGGGACAGGGCTTACGAAAAACTGTTTTTT
clone size: .; D gene: .; J gene: TRBJ2-7; V gene: TRBV28; CDR3 protein: CASSSSARTQTYEQYF; CDR3 DNA: TGTGCCAGCAGTTCTAGCGCTCGAACCCAGACCTACGAGCAGTACTTC
clone size: once; D gene: .; J gene: TRBJ2-3; V gene: TRBV27; CDR3 protein: CASRRKQQRISTDTQYF; CDR3 DNA: TGTGCCAGCAGAAGAAAACAGCAAAGAATTAGCACAGATACGCAGTATTTT
clone size: .; D gene: TRBD2; J gene: TRBJ2-3; V gene: TRBV9; CDR3 protein: CASSVASLAGDIDTQYF; CDR3 DNA: TGTGCCAGCAGCGTAGCATCGCTAGCGGGAGACATAGATACGCAGTATTTT
clone size: once; D gene: .; J gene: TRBJ1-1; V gene: TRBV19; CDR3 protein: CASIGVRVTEAFF; CDR3 DNA: TGTGCCAGTATAGGGGTTAGGGTCACTGAAGCTTTCTTT
clone size: .; D gene: TRBD1; J gene: TRBJ1-1; V gene: TRBV7-2; CDR3 protein: CASSSQTGEEAFF; CDR3 DNA: TGTGCCAGCAGCTCACAGACAGGGGAGGAAGCTTTCTTT
clone size: .; D gene: .; J gene: TRBJ2-2; V gene: TRBV3-1/TRBV3-2; CDR3 protein: CASSTSRTTGELFF; CDR3 DNA: TGTGCCAGCAGCACGTCGAGAACCACCGGGGAGCTGTTTTTT
clone size: .; D gene: TRBD1; J gene: TRBJ2-1; V gene: TRBV18; CDR3 protein: CASSLSGTAWIDEQFF; CDR3 DNA: TGTGCCAGCTCACTATCCGGGACAGCCTGGATTGATGAGCAGTTCTTC
clone size: .; D gene: TRBD1; J gene: TRBJ1-4; V gene: TRBV5-4; CDR3 protein: CASSLHPGQGRFF; CDR3 DNA: TGTGCCAGCAGCTTACACCCGGGACAGGGAAGGTTTTTT
clone size: .; D gene: .; J gene: TRBJ2-1; V gene: TRBV9; CDR3 protein: CASSVVRRGEQFF; CDR3 DNA: TGTGCCAGCAGCGTAGTTCGTAGGGGTGAGCAGTTCTTC
clone size: .; D gene: .; J gene: TRBJ1-2; V gene: TRBV28; CDR3 protein: CASSFGQNYGYTF; CDR3 DNA: TGTGCCAGCAGTTTCGGACAGAACTATGGCTACACCTTC
clone size: .; D gene: .; J gene: TRBJ1-1; V gene: TRBV7-2; CDR3 protein: CASSLGVTEAFF; CDR3 DNA: TGTGCCAGCAGCTTAGGAGTAACTGAAGCTTTCTTT
clone size: .; D gene: TRBD2; J gene: TRBJ2-1; V gene: TRBV29-1; CDR3 protein: CSVDGLAGVSYNEQFF; CDR3 DNA: TGCAGCGTTGATGGGCTAGCGGGAGTTTCCTACAATGAGCAGTTCTTC
clone size: .; D gene: .; J gene: TRBJ2-1; V gene: TRBV7-7; CDR3 protein: CASSPMGLSSYNEQFF; CDR3 DNA: TGTGCTAGCAGCCCGATGGGGCTTAGCTCCTACAATGAGCAGTTCTTC
clone size: .; D gene: .; J gene: TRBJ1-1; V gene: TRBV5-1; CDR3 protein: CASANRVNTEAFF; CDR3 DNA: TGCGCCAGCGCAAACCGCGTGAACACTGAAGCTTTCTTT
clone size: .; D gene: TRBD1; J gene: TRBJ1-4; V gene: TRBV7-9; CDR3 protein: CASSFGTGDVEKLFF; CDR3 DNA: TGTGCCAGCAGCTTCGGAACAGGGGACGTTGAAAAACTGTTTTTT
clone size: .; D gene: TRBD2; J gene: TRBJ2-5; V gene: TRBV2; CDR3 protein: CASSALETSVLETQYF; CDR3 DNA: TGTGCCAGCAGTGCTCTTGAGACTAGCGTTTTAGAGACCCAGTACTTC
clone size: .; D gene: TRBD1; J gene: TRBJ2-5; V gene: TRBV28; CDR3 protein: CASTLTGGLWQYF; CDR3 DNA: TGTGCCAGCACCCTGACAGGGGGCCTTTGGCAGTACTTC
clone size: .; D gene: TRBD2; J gene: TRBJ2-1; V gene: TRBV2; CDR3 protein: CASSERPSGSSYNEQFF; CDR3 DNA: TGTGCCAGCAGTGAGAGACCTAGCGGGAGCTCCTACAATGAGCAGTTCTTC
clone size: .; D gene: .; J gene: TRBJ1-1; V gene: TRBV28; CDR3 protein: CASGQTGGGRVNTEAFF; CDR3 DNA: TGTGCCAGCGGGCAAACGGGGGGGGGCAGAGTGAACACTGAAGCTTTCTTT
clone size: .; D gene: .; J gene: TRBJ2-5; V gene: TRBV18; CDR3 protein: CASSPFDTPARETQYF; CDR3 DNA: TGTGCCAGCTCACCATTCGACACCCCAGCAAGGGAGACCCAGTACTTC
clone size: .; D gene: TRBD2; J gene: TRBJ2-1; V gene: TRBV18; CDR3 protein: CASSPQVSSRAGDNEQFF; CDR3 DNA: TGTGCCAGCTCACCACAAGTCAGCTCTCGAGCGGGGGACAATGAGCAGTTCTTC
clone size: .; D gene: TRBD2; J gene: TRBJ2-3; V gene: TRBV7-2; CDR3 protein: CASSLGASGYTDTQYF; CDR3 DNA: TGTGCCAGCAGCTTAGGGGCTAGCGGCTACACAGATACGCAGTATTTT
clone size: .; D gene: .; J gene: TRBJ2-7; V gene: TRBV13; CDR3 protein: CASSLGSVRDYEQYF; CDR3 DNA: TGTGCCAGCAGCTTAGGCTCGGTAAGAGACTACGAGCAGTACTTC
clone size: once; D gene: .; J gene: TRBJ2-7; V gene: TRBV5-1; CDR3 protein: CASSRSGEGIGEQYF; CDR3 DNA: TGCGCCAGCAGCCGGTCGGGTGAGGGTATCGGCGAGCAGTACTTC
clone size: .; D gene: TRBD1; J gene: TRBJ2-7; V gene: TRBV6-2/TRBV6-3; CDR3 protein: CASSRTGTAPYEQYF; CDR3 DNA: TGTGCCAGCAGCCGAACGGGGACAGCCCCCTACGAGCAGTACTTC
clone size: many; D gene: .; J gene: TRBJ1-4; V gene: TRBV7-3; CDR3 protein: CASSLSRATNEKLFF; CDR3 DNA: TGTGCCAGCAGCTTATCGCGGGCAACTAATGAAAAACTGTTTTTT
clone size: once; D gene: .; J gene: TRBJ1-1; V gene: TRBV28; CDR3 protein: CASIGDGNTEAFF; CDR3 DNA: TGTGCCAGCATTGGAGACGGGAACACTGAAGCTTTCTTT